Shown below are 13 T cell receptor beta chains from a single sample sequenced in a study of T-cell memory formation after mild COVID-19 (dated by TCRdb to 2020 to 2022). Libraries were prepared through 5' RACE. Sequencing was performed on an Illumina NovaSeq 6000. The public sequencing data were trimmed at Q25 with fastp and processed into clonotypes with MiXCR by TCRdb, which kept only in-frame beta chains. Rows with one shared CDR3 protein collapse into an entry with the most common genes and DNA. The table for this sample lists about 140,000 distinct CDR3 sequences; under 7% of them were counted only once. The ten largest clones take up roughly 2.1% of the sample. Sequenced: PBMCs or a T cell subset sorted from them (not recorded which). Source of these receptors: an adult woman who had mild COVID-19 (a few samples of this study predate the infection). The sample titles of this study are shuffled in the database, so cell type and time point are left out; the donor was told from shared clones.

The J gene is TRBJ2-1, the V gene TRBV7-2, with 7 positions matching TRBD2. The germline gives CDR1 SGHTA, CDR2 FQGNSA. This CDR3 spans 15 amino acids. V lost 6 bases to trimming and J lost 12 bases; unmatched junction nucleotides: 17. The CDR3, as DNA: TGTGCCAGCAGACTAAGCGGGACCGCCCCCCTGGTGCAGTTCTTC. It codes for CASRLSGTAPLVQFF.

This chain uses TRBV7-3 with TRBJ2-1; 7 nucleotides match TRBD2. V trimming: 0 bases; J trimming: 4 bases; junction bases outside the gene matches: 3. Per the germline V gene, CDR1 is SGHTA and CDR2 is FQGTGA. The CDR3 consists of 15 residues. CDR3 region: CASSLTQGGYNEQFF. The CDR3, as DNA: TGTGCCAGCAGCTTAACGCAGGGAGGGTACAATGAGCAGTTCTTC.

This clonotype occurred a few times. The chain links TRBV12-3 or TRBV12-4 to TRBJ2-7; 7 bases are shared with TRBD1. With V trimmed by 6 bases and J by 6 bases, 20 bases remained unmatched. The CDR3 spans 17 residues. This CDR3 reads CASSPTSLTGTLTEQYF. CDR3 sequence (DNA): TGTGCCAGCAGCCCTACCTCCCTGACAGGGACGCTTACCGAGCAGTACTTC.

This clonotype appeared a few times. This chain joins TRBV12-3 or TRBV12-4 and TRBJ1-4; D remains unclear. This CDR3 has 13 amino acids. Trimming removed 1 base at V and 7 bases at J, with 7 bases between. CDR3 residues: CASSLGASEKLFF. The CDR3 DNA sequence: TGTGCCAGCAGTTTAGGGGCCAGTGAAAAACTGTTTTTT.

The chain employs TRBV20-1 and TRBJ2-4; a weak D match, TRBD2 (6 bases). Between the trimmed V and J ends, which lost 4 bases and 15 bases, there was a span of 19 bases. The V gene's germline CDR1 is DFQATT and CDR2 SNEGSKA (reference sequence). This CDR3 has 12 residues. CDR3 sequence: CSAKEPGLGMYF. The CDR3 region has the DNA TGCAGTGCTAAGGAGCCGGGACTGGGGATGTACTTC.

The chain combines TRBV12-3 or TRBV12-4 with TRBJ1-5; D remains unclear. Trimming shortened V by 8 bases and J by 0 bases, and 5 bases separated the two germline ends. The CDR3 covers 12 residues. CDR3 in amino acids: CASRYSNQPQHF. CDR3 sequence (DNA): TGTGCCAGCCGGTATAGCAATCAGCCCCAGCATTTT.

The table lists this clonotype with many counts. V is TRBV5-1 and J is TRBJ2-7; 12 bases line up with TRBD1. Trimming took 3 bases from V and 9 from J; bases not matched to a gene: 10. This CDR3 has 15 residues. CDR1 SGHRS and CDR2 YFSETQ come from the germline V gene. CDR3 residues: CASSSPGTGGAWQYF. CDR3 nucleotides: TGCGCCAGCAGCTCCCCCGGGACAGGGGGCGCATGGCAGTACTTC.

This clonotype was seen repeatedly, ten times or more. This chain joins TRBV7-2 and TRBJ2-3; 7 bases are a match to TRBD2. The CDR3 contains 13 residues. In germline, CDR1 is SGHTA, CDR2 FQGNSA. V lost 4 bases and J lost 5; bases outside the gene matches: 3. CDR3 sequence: CASSSLAGDTQYF. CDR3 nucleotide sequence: TGTGCCAGCAGCTCCTTAGCGGGAGATACGCAGTATTTT.

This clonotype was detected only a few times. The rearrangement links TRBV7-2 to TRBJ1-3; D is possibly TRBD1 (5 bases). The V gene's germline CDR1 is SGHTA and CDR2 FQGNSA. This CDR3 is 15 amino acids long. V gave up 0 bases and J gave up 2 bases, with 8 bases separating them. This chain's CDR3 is CASSLAAGAGNTIYF. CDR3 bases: TGTGCCAGCAGCTTAGCGGCGGGGGCTGGAAACACCATATATTTT.

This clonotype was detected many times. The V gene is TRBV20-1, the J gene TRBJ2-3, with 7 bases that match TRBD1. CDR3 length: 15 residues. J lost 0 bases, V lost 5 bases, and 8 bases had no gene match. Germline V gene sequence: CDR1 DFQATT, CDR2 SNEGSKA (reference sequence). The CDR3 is CSASLGTASTDTQYF. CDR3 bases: TGCAGTGCTTCCCTCGGGACAGCTAGCACAGATACGCAGTATTTT.

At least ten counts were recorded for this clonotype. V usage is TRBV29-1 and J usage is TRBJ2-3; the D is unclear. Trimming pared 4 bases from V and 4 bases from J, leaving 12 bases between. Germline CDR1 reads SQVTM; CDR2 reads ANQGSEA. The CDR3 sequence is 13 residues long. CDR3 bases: TGCAGCGTTGCCCCGAGCAGTTCAGATACGCAGTATTTT. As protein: CSVAPSSSDTQYF.

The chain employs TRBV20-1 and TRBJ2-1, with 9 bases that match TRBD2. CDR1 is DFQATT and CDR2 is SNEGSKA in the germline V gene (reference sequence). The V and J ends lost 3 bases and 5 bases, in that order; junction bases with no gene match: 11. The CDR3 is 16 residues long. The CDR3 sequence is CSASVAGGPRNNEQFF. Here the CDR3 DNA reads TGCAGTGCTAGTGTTGCGGGGGGGCCCCGTAACAATGAGCAGTTCTTC.

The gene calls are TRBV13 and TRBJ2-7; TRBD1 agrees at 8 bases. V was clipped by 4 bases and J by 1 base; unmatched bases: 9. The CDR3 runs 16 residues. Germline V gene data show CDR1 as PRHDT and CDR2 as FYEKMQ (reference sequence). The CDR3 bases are TGTGCCAGCAGCTCATTCGACAGGGGAATTTCCTACGAGCAGTACTTC. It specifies CASSSFDRGISYEQYF.